The rows below give T cell receptor beta chains drawn from one sample of a study of cytomegalovirus exposure and HLA in healthy donors. Clones were sequenced by immunoSEQ multiplex PCR, and TCRdb holds only the in-frame ones, with some missing. The table has some 320,000 clones, about nine tenths seen once. Sequencing used PBMCs. These receptors originate from a woman in her 30s in good health and CMV-seropositive. Both conserved end residues are part of each CDR3. D genes are given only for firm matches. The size of a clone is reported for some rows only, either as once, few or many, or as a class for expanded clones.

j_call clone_size v_call d_call cdr3_nt cdr3_aa
TRBJ1-5 - TRBV6-6 - TGTGCCAGGAGGGGAATGGCCCAGCATTTT CARRGMAQHF
TRBJ1-5 - TRBV7-2 - TGTGCCAGCAGCTTGTCAGGGAGGGGTAATCAGCCCCAGCATTTT CASSLSGRGNQPQHF
TRBJ2-7 - TRBV5-1 TRBD2 TGCGCCAGCAAGCAGACTAGCGGGAGCTCGGGAGAGCAGTACTTC CASKQTSGSSGEQYF
TRBJ1-1 - TRBV13 - TGTGCCAGCAGCTCAATTAACACAGGATTTCAAGCTTTCTTT CASSSINTGFQAFF
TRBJ1-2 - TRBV9 TRBD1 TGTGCCAGCAGCGCACACAGGGGGGAAGCCTATGGCTACACCTTC CASSAHRGEAYGYTF
TRBJ2-3 - TRBV7-9 TRBD2 TGTGCCAGCAGCTCGGGACTAGCGGGGGGTAGCACAGATACGCAGTATTTT CASSSGLAGGSTDTQYF
TRBJ2-1 - TRBV28 TRBD1 TGTGCCAGCAGCAACCCCGGGACAGTGGTCGCCCATGAGCAGTTCTTC CASSNPGTVVAHEQFF
TRBJ1-1 - TRBV5-6 - TGTGCCAGCTCTCACTGGGGACCAGGGAGGACTGAAGCTTTCTTT CASSHWGPGRTEAFF
TRBJ2-2 - TRBV6-5 - TGTGCCAGCAGTTTGCCCGGGAACACCGGGGAGCTGTTTTTT CASSLPGNTGELFF
TRBJ2-5 - TRBV5-4 TRBD2 TGTGCCAGCAGCTCCTCCTCTAGCGGGAAACCCCCTGGGGAGACCCAGTACTTC CASSSSSSGKPPGETQYF
TRBJ2-7 - TRBV11-2 - TGTGCCAGCAGCTTACGGGACTTCGACTCCTACGAGCAGTACTTC CASSLRDFDSYEQYF
TRBJ2-7 - TRBV13 TRBD2 TGTGCCAGCAGCCTCAGGACTAGCGGGGCCTACGAGCAGTACTTC CASSLRTSGAYEQYF
TRBJ1-1 - TRBV4-3 - TGCGCCAGCAGCCAAGATTTCTCGGCTTTCTTT CASSQDFSAFF
TRBJ1-2 - TRBV25-1 TRBD1 TGTGCCAGCAGTGGTACAGGGGTGGGCTATGGCTACACCTTC CASSGTGVGYGYTF
TRBJ1-1 - TRBV7-9 - TGTGCCAGCAGCTCCAGGGCGAACACTGAAGCTTTCTTT CASSSRANTEAFF
TRBJ2-7 - TRBV7-7 - TGTGCCAGCAGCCTGACGGACAGCTCCTACGAGCAGTACTTC CASSLTDSSYEQYF
TRBJ1-5 few TRBV5-5 - TGTGCCAGCGAAATCGGACTTGGCGGCAATCAGCCCCAGCATTTT CASEIGLGGNQPQHF
TRBJ2-1 - TRBV5-1 TRBD2 TGCGCCAGCAGCCAGTATAGCGGGAGGGCCGGGTACAATGAGCAGTTCTTC CASSQYSGRAGYNEQFF
TRBJ2-2 once TRBV6-1 - TGTGCCAGCAGTGACGTGGGGGACACCGGGGAGCTGTTTTTT CASSDVGDTGELFF
TRBJ2-7 - TRBV7-2 - TGTGCCAGCAGCTTTCATCCCTACGAGCAGTACTTC CASSFHPYEQYF
TRBJ1-1 - TRBV20-1 - TGCAGTGCTCTTCGCAGGGAGAGGGCTTTCTTT CSALRRERAFF
TRBJ1-4 - TRBV30 TRBD1 TGTGCCTGGAGGACGACAGGGGGCAAAAGTGAAAAACTGTTTTTT CAWRTTGGKSEKLFF
TRBJ2-7 - TRBV5-5 TRBD1 TGTGCCAGCAGCTTGGTGACAGGGACCTACGAGCAGTACTTC CASSLVTGTYEQYF
TRBJ2-7 - TRBV18 - TGTGCCAGCTCACCGGAAGGCGCCCAGTTCTACGAGCAGTACTTC CASSPEGAQFYEQYF
TRBJ1-5 - TRBV30 TRBD1 TGTGCCTGGAGTACGACGGGACAGGCTATTAATCAGCCCCAGCATTTT CAWSTTGQAINQPQHF
TRBJ2-7 once TRBV21-1 - TGTGCCAGCAGCAAATCTGAGCGGGGACTTTCCTACGAGCAGTACTTC CASSKSERGLSYEQYF
TRBJ1-4 - TRBV27 - TGTGCCAGCAGTTGGAACAGCCTTAATGAAAAACTGTTTTTT CASSWNSLNEKLFF
TRBJ1-4 once TRBV30 - TGTGCCTGGAGTAACGCCGTGGGAGCAACTAATGAAAAACTGTTTTTT CAWSNAVGATNEKLFF
TRBJ2-4 - TRBV28 TRBD1 TGTGCCAGCAGTCAGGACAGGAGACTATCCAAAAACATTCAGTACTTC CASSQDRRLSKNIQYF
TRBJ2-7 - TRBV6-1 - TGTGCCAGCAGGACCCCTTGGTACGAGCAGTACTTC CASRTPWYEQYF
TRBJ1-5 - TRBV29-1 TRBD1 TGCAGCGTTCGCACAGGGGGTGGTCAGCCCCAGCATTTT CSVRTGGGQPQHF
TRBJ1-2 - TRBV28 - TGTGCCAGCAGTTTAAGGGATAACTATGGCTACACCTTC CASSLRDNYGYTF
TRBJ2-7 - TRBV10-3 - TGTGCCATCGCGGACAGACACTACGAGCAGTACTTC CAIADRHYEQYF